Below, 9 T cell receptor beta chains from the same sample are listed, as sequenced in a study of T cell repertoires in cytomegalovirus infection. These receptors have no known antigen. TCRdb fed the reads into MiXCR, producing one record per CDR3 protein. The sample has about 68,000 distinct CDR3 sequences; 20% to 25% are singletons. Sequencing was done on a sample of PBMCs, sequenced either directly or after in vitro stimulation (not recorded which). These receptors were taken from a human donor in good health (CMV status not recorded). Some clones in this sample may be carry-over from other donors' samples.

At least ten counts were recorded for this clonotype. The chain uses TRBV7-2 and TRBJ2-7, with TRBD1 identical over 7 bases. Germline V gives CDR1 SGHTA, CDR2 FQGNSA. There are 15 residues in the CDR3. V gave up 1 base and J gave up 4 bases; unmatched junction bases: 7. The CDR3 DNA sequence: TGTGCCAGCAGCTTAGACAGGGGTAGGCGTTACGAGCAGTACTTC. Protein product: CASSLDRGRRYEQYF. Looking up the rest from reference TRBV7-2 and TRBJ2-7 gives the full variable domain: GAGVSQSPSNKVTEKGKDVELRCDPISGHTALYWYRQSLGQGLEFLIYFQGNSAPDKSGLPSDRFSAERTGGSVSTLTIQRTQQEDSAVYLCASSLDRGRRYEQYFGPGTRLTVT.

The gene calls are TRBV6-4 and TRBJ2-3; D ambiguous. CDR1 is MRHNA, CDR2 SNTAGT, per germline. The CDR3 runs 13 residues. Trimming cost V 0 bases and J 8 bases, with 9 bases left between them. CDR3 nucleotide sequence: TGTGCCAGCAGTGACTCGAGATGGGGTACGCAGTATTTT. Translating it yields CASSDSRWGTQYF.

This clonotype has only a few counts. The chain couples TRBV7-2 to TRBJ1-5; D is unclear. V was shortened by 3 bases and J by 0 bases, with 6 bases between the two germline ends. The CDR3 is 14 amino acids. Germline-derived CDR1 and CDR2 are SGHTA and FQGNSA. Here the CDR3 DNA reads TGTGCCAGCAGCTTTTCCTCTAGCAATCAGCCCCAGCATTTT. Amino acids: CASSFSSSNQPQHF.

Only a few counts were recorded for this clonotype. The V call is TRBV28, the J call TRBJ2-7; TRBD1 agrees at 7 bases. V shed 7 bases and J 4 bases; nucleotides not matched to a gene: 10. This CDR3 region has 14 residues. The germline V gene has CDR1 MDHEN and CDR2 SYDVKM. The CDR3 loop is CASNRDRSSYEQYF. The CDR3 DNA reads TGTGCCAGCAACCGGGACAGAAGCTCTTACGAGCAGTACTTC. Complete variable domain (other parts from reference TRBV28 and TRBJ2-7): DVKVTQSSRYLVKRTGEKVFLECVQDMDHENMFWYRQDPGLGLRLIYFSYDVKMKEKGDIPEGYSVSREKKERFSLILESASTNQTSMYLCASNRDRSSYEQYFGPGTRLTVT.

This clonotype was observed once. The CDR3 reads CASSLIGYGYTF. Written as DNA, the CDR3 is TGTGCCAGCAGTTTAATCGGATATGGCTACACCTTC. V usage is TRBV12-3 or TRBV12-4 and J usage is TRBJ1-2, with D hard to call. V lost 2 bases, J lost 5 bases, and 6 bases lay in between. The CDR3 extends over 12 amino acids.

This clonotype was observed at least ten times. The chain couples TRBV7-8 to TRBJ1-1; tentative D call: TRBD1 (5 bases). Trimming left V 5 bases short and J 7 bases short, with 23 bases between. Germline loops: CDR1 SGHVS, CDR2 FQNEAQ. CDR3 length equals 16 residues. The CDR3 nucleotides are TGTGCCAGCAGCCAGAGCCCGACACAGGCTTCGCGTGAAGCTTTCTTT. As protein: CASSQSPTQASREAFF.

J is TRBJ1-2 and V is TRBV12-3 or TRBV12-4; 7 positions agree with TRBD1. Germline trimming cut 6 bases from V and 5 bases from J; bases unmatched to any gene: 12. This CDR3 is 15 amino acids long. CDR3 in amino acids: CASRQTGVSRYGYTF. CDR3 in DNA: TGTGCCAGCAGACAAACAGGGGTTTCGAGGTATGGCTACACCTTC.

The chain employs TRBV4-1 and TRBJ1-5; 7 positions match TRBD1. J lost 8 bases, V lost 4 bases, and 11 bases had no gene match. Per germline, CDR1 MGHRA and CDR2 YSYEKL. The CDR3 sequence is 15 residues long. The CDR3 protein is CASSRQGLDVEPQHF. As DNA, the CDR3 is TGCGCCAGCAGCCGACAGGGTTTGGATGTGGAGCCCCAGCATTTT.

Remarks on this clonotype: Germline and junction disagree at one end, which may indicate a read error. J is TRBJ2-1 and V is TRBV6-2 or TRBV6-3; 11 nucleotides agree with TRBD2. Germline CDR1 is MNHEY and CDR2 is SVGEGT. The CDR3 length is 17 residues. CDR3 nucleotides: TGTGCCAGCGGTTACGGCGGTAGCGGGAGGGAATTGGTACGGCAGTTCTTC. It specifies CASGYGGSGRELVRQFF.